Shown below are 23 T cell receptor beta chains from a single sample sequenced in a study of CD8+CD57+ T cells in acquired aplastic anemia. The study profiled TCR beta VDJ and CDR3 using genomic DNA as template. TCRdb reprocessed the reads via MiXCR and lists one record per CDR3 protein. The table lists approximately 470,000 distinct CDR3 sequences, roughly 34% of them singletons. CD8+CD57+ cell expansion, shown by flow cytometry, had occurred in the patients selected for sequencing. Sequenced input: sorted CD4+, CD8+, or CD8+CD57+ T cells (not recorded which) from PBMCs. The receptors here all came from a human donor with aplastic anemia.

A few counts support this clonotype. V and J are TRBV11-3 and TRBJ2-7; D ambiguous. CDR1 and CDR2 (germline): SGHNT, YENEEA. CDR3 size: 15 residues. Trimming shortened V by 0 bases and J by 6 bases, and 15 bases separated the two germline ends. The CDR3 sequence: CASSLEVRSNSEQYF. The CDR3 coding sequence is TGTGCCAGCAGCTTAGAGGTTAGGTCCAACAGCGAGCAGTACTTC. Filled out from reference TRBV11-3 and TRBJ2-7, the complete variable domain reads EAGVVQSPRYKIIEKKQPVAFWCNPISGHNTLYWYLQNLGQGPELLIRYENEEAVDDSQLPKDRFSAERLKGVDSTLKIQPAELGDSAVYLCASSLEVRSNSEQYFGPGTRLTVT.

The chain couples TRBV5-5 to TRBJ2-5; 12 bases fit TRBD2. V lost 4 bases to trimming and J lost 1 base; unmatched junction nucleotides: 8. This CDR3 comprises 17 residues. The germline V gene encodes CDR1 SGHKS and CDR2 YYEKEE (reference sequence). The CDR3 DNA sequence: TGTGCCAGCAGCCTGGGGCCGGGACTAGCGGGCCAAGAGACCCAGTACTTC. Translating gives CASSLGPGLAGQETQYF.

The J gene is TRBJ2-7, the V gene TRBV6-5; 7 nucleotides agree with TRBD2. Germline V gives CDR1 MNHEY, CDR2 SVGAGI. The CDR3 runs 14 residues. Trimming cost V 2 bases and J 3 bases; bases outside gene matches: 4. The CDR3 DNA reads as TGTGCCAGCAGTTACGGGCTAGCGGACTACGAGCAGTACTTC. Its protein product is CASSYGLADYEQYF.

This chain joins TRBV2 and TRBJ1-1; 7 nucleotides match TRBD1. V lost 6 bases and J lost 9; bases outside the gene matches: 7. CDR3 length equals 12 residues. Germline CDR1 is SNHLY and CDR2 is FYNNEI. The CDR3 here is CASSQQGLKAFF. DNA for the CDR3: TGTGCCAGCAGCCAACAGGGGCTCAAAGCTTTCTTT.

On this clonotype itself: An end of the junction differs from the germline gene, which may be a read error. The chain joins TRBV2 to TRBJ1-4; tentative D call: TRBD1 (6 bases). The CDR3 extends over 13 amino acids. CDR1 SNHLY and CDR2 FYNNEI come from the germline V gene. Written as DNA, the CDR3 is TGTGCTAGCAAGGACAGCCCAGGAGAAAAACTGTTTTTT. Amino acid sequence: CASKDSPGEKLFF. Full variable domain (missing parts from reference TRBV2 and TRBJ1-4): EPEVTQTPSHQVTQMGQEVILRCVPISNHLYFYWYRQILGQKVEFLVSFYNNEISEKSEIFDDQFSVERPDGSNFTLKIRSTKLEDSAMYFCASKDSPGEKLFFGSGTQLSVL.

A few counts support this clonotype. The chain combines TRBV10-3 with TRBJ2-3, with a tentative D call TRBD2 (6 bases). Trimming cost V 4 bases and J 2 bases, with 10 bases left between them. In germline, CDR1 is ENHRY, CDR2 SYGVKD. The CDR3 contains 14 residues. The CDR3 sequence: CAISVEGFTDTQYF. The CDR3 coding sequence is TGTGCCATCAGTGTGGAGGGGTTCACAGATACGCAGTATTTT.

With regard to this clonotype: Just one base apart from a much larger clone, this may be a read error. The CDR3 region is CATSDTSTDTQYF. In DNA, the CDR3 is TGTGCCACCAGTGACACTAGCACAGATACGCAGTATTTT. The genes are TRBV24-1 and TRBJ2-3, with D unresolved. Trimming removed 4 bases at V and 0 bases at J, with 4 bases between. The CDR3 is 13 residues long. Germline V gene data show CDR1 as KGHDR and CDR2 as SFDVKD.

This clonotype was observed a handful of times. The chain joins TRBV14 to TRBJ2-1, with D tentatively TRBD2 (6 bases). There are 13 residues in the CDR3. V gave up 3 bases and J gave up 4 bases, with 7 bases separating them. Germline V gene sequence: CDR1 SGHDN, CDR2 FVKESK. The CDR3 coding sequence is TGTGCCAGCAGCCAGCGGGGATACAATGAGCAGTTCTTC. Its translation is CASSQRGYNEQFF. Looking up the rest from reference TRBV14 and TRBJ2-1 gives the full variable domain: EAGVTQFPSHSVIEKGQTVTLRCDPISGHDNLYWYRRVMGKEIKFLLHFVKESKQDESGMPNNRFLAERTGGTYSTLKVQPAELEDSGVYFCASSQRGYNEQFFGPGTRLTVL.

The V call is TRBV9, the J call TRBJ1-3, with D perhaps matching TRBD1 (6 bases). This CDR3 is 13 amino acids long. V was clipped by 7 bases and J by 2 bases, with 10 bases between them. The germline V gene encodes CDR1 SGDLS and CDR2 YYNGEE. CDR3 in DNA: TGTGCCAGCCGGGGGGCTCCTGGAAACACCATATATTTT. Encoded protein: CASRGAPGNTIYF.

In regard to this clonotype: Being one base from a much bigger clone, this may be a read error. Here the CDR3 omits its conserved ending phenylalanine or tryptophan, so a read error is the likely source. The gene calls are TRBV5-1 and TRBJ1-2, with TRBD1 matching 7 bases. V was pared by 4 bases and J by 6 bases, with 12 bases of the junction left unmatched. Per the germline V gene, CDR1 is SGHRS and CDR2 is YFSETQ. CDR3 size: 15 residues. The CDR3 spells CASSVERDRLDGYTS. CDR3 DNA sequence: TGCGCCAGCAGCGTCGAAAGGGACAGACTCGATGGCTACACCTCC.

This chain uses TRBV12-3 or TRBV12-4 with TRBJ2-5; no firm D call. Trimming left V 3 bases short and J 9 bases short, with 17 bases between. The CDR3 loop spans 14 amino acids. The DNA of the CDR3 is TGTGCCAGCAGTTTGCTTCGGAGTGAGGTTGCCCAGTACTTC. Its protein product is CASSLLRSEVAQYF.

Ten or more counts support this clonotype. CDR3 sequence (DNA): TGTGCCAGCAGCAAGACAGTGAACTATAATTCACCCCTCCACTTT. Translating it yields CASSKTVNYNSPLHF. This chain connects TRBV12-3 or TRBV12-4 to TRBJ1-6; the D gene is possibly TRBD1 (5 bases). CDR3 length: 15 residues. With 6 bases removed from V and 3 bases from J, the gap between germline ends came to 12 bases.

CDR3 DNA: TGTGCCAGCAGTTGGGACAGGAACTACGAGCAGTACTTC. It encodes CASSWDRNYEQYF. The chain uses TRBV27 and TRBJ2-7; TRBD1 aligns across 8 bases. There are 13 residues in the CDR3. Trimming took 4 bases from V and 3 from J; bases not matched to a gene: 2. In germline, CDR1 is MNHEY, CDR2 SMNVEV (reference sequence).

Here the CDR3 reads CASAGDYSYNEQFF. The CDR3, as DNA: TGTGCCAGCGCCGGGGACTACTCCTACAATGAGCAGTTCTTC. V gene TRBV19 combines with J gene TRBJ2-1, with 7 bases aligning to TRBD2. With V trimmed by 9 bases and J by 0 bases, 5 bases remained unmatched. The CDR3 spans 14 residues. Germline CDR1 is LNHDA and CDR2 is SQIVND (reference sequence).

To note about this clonotype: With a much larger clone just one base away, this may be a read error. The chain couples TRBV2 to TRBJ1-1, with 7 positions matching TRBD1. CDR1 and CDR2 from the germline V gene are SNHLY and FYNNEI. This CDR3 spans 13 amino acids. In DNA, the CDR3 is TGTGCCAGCGGGGACAGCATGAACACTGAAGTTTTCTTT. Translating it yields CASGDSMNTEVFF.

In DNA, the CDR3 is TGTGCCAGCAGTTCGAATGGGAGGAGGGGCGTAGAGGGCTACACCTTC. It yields the protein CASSSNGRRGVEGYTF. The chain has TRBV12-3 or TRBV12-4 and TRBJ1-2; D is possibly TRBD1 (5 bases). This CDR3 region has 16 residues. V was trimmed by 4 bases and J by 8 bases, leaving 23 bases between them.

This clonotype was detected only a few times. This chain joins TRBV20-1 and TRBJ1-2, with 7 bases lining up with TRBD1. This CDR3 comprises 14 residues. J lost 8 bases, V lost 5 bases, and 14 bases had no gene match. The germline V gene encodes CDR1 DFQATT and CDR2 SNEGSKA (reference sequence). The CDR3 sequence is CSAVPMTGNGGYTF. CDR3 DNA: TGCAGTGCTGTCCCAATGACAGGGAATGGAGGCTACACCTTC.

The rearrangement joins TRBV29-1 to TRBJ1-6, with TRBD1 matching over 8 bases. The CDR3 is made up of 13 amino acids. The V segment lost 7 bases and the J segment 7 bases; nucleotides outside the gene matches: 6. The germline gives CDR1 SQVTM, CDR2 ANQGSEA. The CDR3 protein is CSANRQGNSPLHF. The CDR3 nucleotides are TGCAGCGCTAATAGACAGGGGAATTCACCCCTCCACTTT. Full variable domain (missing parts from reference TRBV29-1 and TRBJ1-6): SAVISQKPSRDICQRGTSLTIQCQVDSQVTMMFWYRQQPGQSLTLIATANQGSEATYESGFVIDKFPISRPNLTFSTLTVSNMSPEDSSIYLCSANRQGNSPLHFGNGTRLTVT.

Comments on this clonotype: Germline and junction disagree at one end, which may indicate a read error. The chain combines TRBV11-1 with TRBJ1-1, with D perhaps matching TRBD1 (5 bases). Germline V CDR1 and CDR2: SGHAT, FQDESV (reference sequence). The CDR3 extends over 17 amino acids. CDR3 protein: CASSLTGRTFMNTEAFF. In DNA form, the CDR3 reads TGCGCCAGCAGTCTAACGGGACGGACGTTCATGAACACTGAAGCTTTCTTT.

In its sample, this clonotype was seen a few times. V is TRBV4-2 and J is TRBJ2-1; 7 bases are shared with TRBD2. This CDR3 region has 14 residues. J lost 8 bases, V lost 3 bases, and 7 bases had no gene match. Germline V lookup: CDR1 LGHNA, CDR2 YNFKEQ. As DNA, the CDR3 is TGTGCCAGCAGCCACGGGGGGAGAGGGGATGAGCAGTTCTTC. Protein sequence: CASSHGGRGDEQFF.

The sample holds many counts of this clonotype. The chain couples TRBV20-1 to TRBJ1-1, with 7 bases identical to TRBD1. From germline, CDR1 is DFQATT and CDR2 SNEGSKA (reference sequence). The CDR3 consists of 14 residues. V lost 5 bases and J lost 4; bases outside the gene matches: 10. For the CDR3, the DNA is TGCAGTGCTCCGAGACAGGGTTCAGGCACTGAAGCTTTCTTT. Its translation is CSAPRQGSGTEAFF.

The sample holds many counts of this clonotype. This sequence joins TRBV19 and TRBJ1-5; D perhaps matches TRBD1 (6 bases). V lost 3 bases, J lost 1 base, and 10 bases lay in between. Germline values: CDR1 LNHDA, CDR2 SQIVND (reference sequence). The CDR3 spans 15 residues. CDR3 in amino acids: CASSMVRGSNQPQHF. CDR3 nucleotides: TGTGCCAGTAGTATGGTTAGGGGGAGCAATCAGCCCCAGCATTTT.

The rearrangement links TRBV20-1 to TRBJ1-5; D gene uncertain. The CDR3 totals 15 residues. CDR1 and CDR2 from the germline V gene are DFQATT and SNEGSKA (reference sequence). V gave up 0 bases and J gave up 7 bases, with 16 bases separating them. The DNA for the CDR3 is TGCAGTGCTAGAGATAGGGTTGTGCCGTTCCAGCCCCAGCATTTT. It translates to CSARDRVVPFQPQHF.